This is a list of T cell receptor beta chains from one sample in a study of CD8+CD57+ T cells in acquired aplastic anemia. TCRdb passed the reads through MiXCR, listing each CDR3 protein once. The sample contains around 160,000 distinct CDR3 sequences, around 50% of which appear only once. The sample consisted of sorted CD4+, CD8+, or CD8+CD57+ T cells (not recorded which) from PBMCs. Source of these receptors: a human donor with aplastic anemia. Both conserved end residues are part of each CDR3. Each record gives: CDR3 protein, CDR3 DNA, J gene, V gene, clone size, D gene. The D gene is left open where the match is weak. Expanded clones get a size class; other rows say once, few or many, or leave the size out.

CDR3 protein: CASRPLAGGYNEQFF
CDR3 DNA: TGTGCCAGCAGGCCACTAGCGGGGGGGTACAATGAGCAGTTCTTC
J gene: TRBJ2-1
V gene: TRBV12-3/TRBV12-4
clone size: .
D gene: TRBD2

CDR3 protein: CASSFRPGGTGELFF
CDR3 DNA: TGTGCCAGCAGTTTTCGGCCAGGGGGCACCGGGGAGCTGTTTTTT
J gene: TRBJ2-2
V gene: TRBV12-3/TRBV12-4
clone size: many
D gene: TRBD1

CDR3 protein: CASSYPPGQRNQPQHF
CDR3 DNA: TGTGCCAGCAGTTACCCACCGGGACAGAGAAATCAGCCCCAGCATTTT
J gene: TRBJ1-5
V gene: TRBV6-2/TRBV6-3
clone size: few
D gene: TRBD1

CDR3 protein: CASNREGTDTQYF
CDR3 DNA: TGTGCCAGCAATAGGGAGGGCACAGATACGCAGTATTTT
J gene: TRBJ2-3
V gene: TRBV2
clone size: many
D gene: .

CDR3 protein: CATAEGTGGRNEQFF
CDR3 DNA: TGTGCCACCGCTGAGGGGACAGGGGGCCGGAATGAGCAGTTCTTC
J gene: TRBJ2-1
V gene: TRBV24-1
clone size: many
D gene: TRBD1

CDR3 protein: CSVRTENTEAFF
CDR3 DNA: TGCAGCGTACGGACAGAGAACACTGAAGCTTTCTTT
J gene: TRBJ1-1
V gene: TRBV29-1
clone size: .
D gene: .

CDR3 protein: CASSLADGGEKLFF
CDR3 DNA: TGCGCCAGCAGCTTGGCCGATGGTGGTGAAAAACTGTTTTTT
J gene: TRBJ1-4
V gene: TRBV5-1
clone size: many
D gene: .

CDR3 protein: CASSLRGDITGELFF
CDR3 DNA: TGTGCCAGCAGCTTGAGGGGGGATATCACCGGGGAGCTGTTTTTT
J gene: TRBJ2-2
V gene: TRBV5-5
clone size: many
D gene: .

CDR3 protein: CSATSSGNTIYF
CDR3 DNA: TGCAGCGCCACGAGCTCTGGAAACACCATATATTTT
J gene: TRBJ1-3
V gene: TRBV29-1
clone size: .
D gene: .

CDR3 protein: CAISESLSRGYTF
CDR3 DNA: TGTGCCATCAGTGAGTCCCTAAGTAGGGGCTACACCTTC
J gene: TRBJ1-2
V gene: TRBV10-3
clone size: .
D gene: .

CDR3 protein: CASTSPDRNEKLFF
CDR3 DNA: TGTGCCAGCACCTCTCCCGACCGAAATGAAAAACTGTTTTTT
J gene: TRBJ1-4
V gene: TRBV6-1
clone size: many
D gene: .

CDR3 protein: CACSDTGYGCTF
CDR3 DNA: .
J gene: TRBJ1-2
V gene: TRBV2
clone size: .
D gene: .

CDR3 protein: CASSPGPQETQYF
CDR3 DNA: TGCGCCAGCAGCCCAGGGCCCCAAGAGACCCAGTACTTC
J gene: TRBJ2-5
V gene: TRBV5-1
clone size: many
D gene: .

CDR3 protein: CAITGRDGYTF
CDR3 DNA: TGTGCCATCACAGGGAGGGATGGCTACACCTTC
J gene: TRBJ1-2
V gene: TRBV10-3
clone size: .
D gene: .

CDR3 protein: CASADQYEQYF
CDR3 DNA: TGTGCTAGTGCGGACCAGTACGAGCAGTACTTC
J gene: TRBJ2-7
V gene: TRBV12-5
clone size: many
D gene: .

CDR3 protein: CASSQGHQGSPLHF
CDR3 DNA: TGTGCCAGCAGCCAAGGACACCAGGGTTCACCCCTCCACTTT
J gene: TRBJ1-6
V gene: TRBV3-1
clone size: .
D gene: .

CDR3 protein: CASGLRLTDTQYF
CDR3 DNA: TGTGCTAGTGGTTTGAGGCTCACAGATACGCAGTATTTT
J gene: TRBJ2-3
V gene: TRBV12-5
clone size: .
D gene: .

CDR3 protein: CASSAGLAGSTDTQYF
CDR3 DNA: TGTGCCAGCAGCGCAGGACTAGCGGGAAGCACAGATACGCAGTATTTT
J gene: TRBJ2-3
V gene: TRBV11-2
clone size: many
D gene: TRBD2